The 20 T cell receptor beta chains presented below share a single source sample, sequenced in a study of blood T cell repertoires in COVID-19. Libraries were prepared by immunoSEQ multiplex PCR; TCRdb keeps only in-frame clonotypes and omits some of them. The sample yields some 250,000 clones, roughly 93% seen once. Sequencing input: PBMCs or T cells enriched from blood (not recorded which). Every receptor here comes from a woman aged 40 to 49 with acute COVID-19.

The V and J genes are TRBV24-1 and TRBJ2-2; 14 positions agree with TRBD2. Unmatched junction bases numbered 3, after V lost 9 bases and J lost 4 bases. The CDR3 loop spans 15 amino acids. CDR1 is KGHDR and CDR2 is SFDVKD in the germline V gene. The DNA for the CDR3 is TGTGCCACCGGGACTAGCGGGGGTCGCACCGGGGAGCTGTTTTTT. This sequence encodes CATGTSGGRTGELFF.

This clone appeared a single time. The chain recombines TRBV27 with TRBJ2-1, with 12 bases matching TRBD1. This CDR3 has 17 residues. V dropped 6 bases and J dropped 8; count of bases not matched to a gene: 14. CDR1 and CDR2 from the germline V gene are MNHEY and SMNVEV (reference sequence). The CDR3 loop reads CASSTGTGGASSYEQFF. The CDR3 DNA reads TGTGCCAGCAGCACGGGGACAGGGGGCGCTTCCTCCTATGAGCAGTTCTTC.

The J gene is TRBJ2-4, the V gene TRBV3-1 (or the pseudogene TRBV3-2); D is unclear. Trimming took off 4 bases at V and 7 bases at J, with 17 bases between the two ends. In germline, CDR1 is LGHDT, CDR2 YNNKEL (reference sequence). The CDR3 loop spans 15 amino acids. The CDR3 protein is CASSPDPASRNIQYF. The CDR3 DNA follows: TGTGCCAGCAGCCCCGACCCAGCTAGTCGGAACATTCAGTACTTC.

The sample holds a few counts of this clone. CDR3 DNA sequence: TGTGCCAGCAGCCCTGCGGGGGAGACTGAAGCTTTCTTT. Translating gives CASSPAGETEAFF. This chain links TRBV7-3 with TRBJ1-1; D might be TRBD1 (5 bases). The germline V gene has CDR1 SGHTA and CDR2 FQGTGA. There are 13 residues in the CDR3. Trimming took off 5 bases at V and 5 bases at J, with 12 bases between the two ends.

The chain employs TRBV12-3 or TRBV12-4 and TRBJ2-5, with 7 positions matching TRBD2. The CDR3 sequence is 13 residues long. J lost 4 bases, V lost 6 bases, and 5 bases had no gene match. The CDR3 DNA is TGTGCCAGCAGCCTCTCGGGGGGAGAGACCCAGTACTTC. It yields the protein CASSLSGGETQYF.

This rearrangement joins TRBV6-5 to TRBJ1-2, with a weak D call TRBD1 (5 bases). Between the trimmed V and J ends, which lost 5 bases and 7 bases, there was a span of 20 bases. CDR3 size: 15 residues. CDR1 and CDR2 (germline): MNHEY, SVGAGI. CDR3 region: CASSRAGPSRGGYTF. DNA for the CDR3: TGTGCCAGCAGTAGGGCAGGGCCCTCTAGAGGTGGCTACACCTTC.

The chain employs TRBV24-1 and TRBJ2-7, with 7 nucleotides matching TRBD2. V shed 1 base and J 6 bases; nucleotides not matched to a gene: 2. The CDR3 is made up of 13 amino acids. Germline values: CDR1 KGHDR, CDR2 SFDVKD. The CDR3 sequence is CATSDLGLGEQYF. Here the CDR3 DNA reads TGTGCCACCAGTGATTTAGGACTAGGCGAGCAGTACTTC.

J is TRBJ2-1 and V is TRBV30; TRBD2 aligns across 11 bases. V gave up 0 bases and J gave up 4 bases; unmatched junction bases: 2. Germline CDR1 is GTSNPN and CDR2 is SVGIG (reference sequence). The CDR3 totals 15 residues. CDR3 sequence reads: CAWSVSGRAYNEQFF. The CDR3 DNA reads as TGTGCCTGGAGTGTTAGCGGGAGGGCATACAATGAGCAGTTCTTC.

The chain employs TRBV9 and TRBJ1-1, with no clear D. Trimming stripped 0 bases from V and 5 bases from J, with 14 bases between. The CDR3 sequence is 15 residues long. CDR1 SGDLS and CDR2 YYNGEE come from the germline V gene. The CDR3 sequence: CASSVEATWSTEAFF. The CDR3 coding sequence is TGTGCCAGCAGCGTAGAAGCTACCTGGAGTACTGAAGCTTTCTTT.

The rearrangement links TRBV19 to TRBJ1-5; no reliable D call. V lost 6 bases and J 0 bases, leaving 12 bases between the germline ends. The CDR3 is made up of 15 amino acids. In germline, CDR1 is LNHDA, CDR2 SQIVND (reference sequence). Here the CDR3 DNA reads TGTGCCAGTAGCCCCCGTCAGTATAGCAATCAGCCCCAGCATTTT. It translates to CASSPRQYSNQPQHF.

J is TRBJ2-7 and V is TRBV29-1, with 7 bases that match TRBD1. V dropped 4 bases and J dropped 2; count of bases not matched to a gene: 11. CDR1 and CDR2 (germline): SQVTM, ANQGSEA. The length of the CDR3 is 15 residues. The CDR3, as DNA: TGCAGCGTTGCGGGCCGACAGGGAAGCCCCTACGAGCAGTACTTC. It is translated as CSVAGRQGSPYEQYF.

This chain uses TRBV2 with TRBJ2-5; the D gene is possibly TRBD2 (6 bases). Trimming took off 5 bases at V and 0 bases at J, with 10 bases between the two ends. Germline values: CDR1 SNHLY, CDR2 FYNNEI. CDR3 length equals 14 residues. The CDR3 sequence: CASSPWEDQETQYF. The CDR3 bases are TGTGCCAGCAGTCCCTGGGAGGACCAAGAGACCCAGTACTTC.

The rearrangement joins TRBV28 to TRBJ2-4, with 7 bases that match TRBD1. Trimming took 6 bases from V and 2 from J; bases not matched to a gene: 10. The CDR3 loop spans 16 amino acids. Germline CDR1 and CDR2: MDHEN and SYDVKM. Here the CDR3 DNA reads TGTGCCAGCAGCCGTCGGGACAGAGGCCCCAAAAACATTCAGTACTTC. This translates into CASSRRDRGPKNIQYF. The complete variable domain, with remaining parts taken from reference TRBV28 and TRBJ2-4, reads DVKVTQSSRYLVKRTGEKVFLECVQDMDHENMFWYRQDPGLGLRLIYFSYDVKMKEKGDIPEGYSVSREKKERFSLILESASTNQTSMYLCASSRRDRGPKNIQYFGAGTRLSVL.

V and J are TRBV5-1 and TRBJ1-4; 7 bases line up with TRBD1. Trimming at V came to 0 bases and at J to 1 base, leaving 6 bases not matched to a gene. This CDR3 is 17 amino acids long. Looked up from germline, CDR1 is SGHRS and CDR2 is YFSETQ. The CDR3 region is CASSLGQGVQTNEKLFF. DNA of the CDR3: TGCGCCAGCAGCTTGGGACAGGGTGTACAAACTAATGAAAAACTGTTTTTT.

The chain combines TRBV2 with TRBJ1-5; D might be TRBD1 (5 bases). The germline V and J ends were trimmed by 3 bases and 2 bases, with 14 bases remaining between them. Germline V gene lookup returns CDR1 SNHLY and CDR2 FYNNEI. The CDR3 extends over 16 amino acids. The CDR3, as DNA: TGTGCCAGCAGTGATAGCGGGGGTGTGGGCAATCAGCCCCAGCATTTT. It specifies CASSDSGGVGNQPQHF.

V usage is TRBV4-1 and J usage is TRBJ1-2; D remains ambiguous. The CDR3 sequence is 12 residues long. The germline CDR1 and CDR2 sequences are MGHRA and YSYEKL. V was pared by 1 base and J by 8 bases, with 8 bases between. CDR3 bases: TGCGCCAGCAGCCAAGGAGTGAGGGGCTACACCTTC. It yields the protein CASSQGVRGYTF.

As regards this clone: Other DNA sequences in this specimen translate into the identical CDR3. The DNA for the CDR3 is TGTGCCAGCAGTTCCGGTGGCTATGGCTACACCTTC. Amino acid sequence: CASSSGGYGYTF. The rearrangement joins TRBV28 to TRBJ1-2; no firm D call. The germline CDR1 and CDR2 sequences are MDHEN and SYDVKM. Trimming cost V 4 bases and J 4 bases, with 7 bases left between them. CDR3 size: 12 residues.

The V gene is TRBV2, the J gene TRBJ2-5, with 14 bases matching TRBD2. The CDR3 spans 16 residues. Looked up from germline, CDR1 is SNHLY and CDR2 is FYNNEI. V shed 8 bases, J shed 2 bases, and the junction held 7 bases outside the gene matches. CDR3 DNA: TGTGCCAGCGAGGGGACTAGCGGGAGTTGGCAAGAGACCCAGTACTTC. This encodes CASEGTSGSWQETQYF.

Here the CDR3 reads CASSLMFSSTDTQYF. CDR3 in DNA: TGTGCCAGCAGCTTAATGTTTTCTAGCACAGATACGCAGTATTTT. The V call is TRBV5-5, the J call TRBJ2-3; D not resolved. The germline gives CDR1 SGHKS, CDR2 YYEKEE (reference sequence). The CDR3 sequence is 15 residues long. V was cut by 2 bases and J by 0 bases, with 10 bases left in between.

The J gene is TRBJ1-3, the V gene TRBV5-1; D gene unclear. The CDR3 totals 13 residues. V was trimmed by 7 bases and J by 6 bases, leaving 14 bases between them. Germline V gene sequence: CDR1 SGHRS, CDR2 YFSETQ. The CDR3 coding sequence is TGCGCCAGCTCGACTGGCCCCGAAAACACCATATATTTT. The encoded protein is CASSTGPENTIYF.